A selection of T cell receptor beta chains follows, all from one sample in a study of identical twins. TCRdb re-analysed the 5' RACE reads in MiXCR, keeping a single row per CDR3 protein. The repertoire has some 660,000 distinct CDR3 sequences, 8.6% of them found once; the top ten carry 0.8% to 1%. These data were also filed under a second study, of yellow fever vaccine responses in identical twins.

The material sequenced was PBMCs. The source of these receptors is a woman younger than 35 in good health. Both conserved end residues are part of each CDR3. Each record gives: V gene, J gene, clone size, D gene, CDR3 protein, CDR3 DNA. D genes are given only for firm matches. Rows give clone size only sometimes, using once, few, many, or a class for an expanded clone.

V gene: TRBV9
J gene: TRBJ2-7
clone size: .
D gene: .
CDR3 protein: CASSETRYPGEQYF
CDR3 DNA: TGTGCCAGCAGCGAGACACGGTACCCGGGCGAGCAGTACTTC

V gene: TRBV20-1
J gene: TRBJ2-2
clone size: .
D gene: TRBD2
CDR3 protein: CSARDRGSGGSRVNTGELFF
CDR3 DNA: TGCAGTGCTAGAGATCGGGGTAGCGGGGGGTCCCGAGTTAACACCGGGGAGCTGTTTTTT

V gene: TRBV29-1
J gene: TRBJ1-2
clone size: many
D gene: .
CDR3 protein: CSVGRDTENVYGYTF
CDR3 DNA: TGCAGCGTGGGCCGGGACACCGAAAACGTCTATGGCTACACCTTC

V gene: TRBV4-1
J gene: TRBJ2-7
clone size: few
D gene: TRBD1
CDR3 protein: CASSRRDSTYEQYF
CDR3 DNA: TGCGCCAGCAGCAGACGGGACAGTACCTACGAGCAGTACTTC

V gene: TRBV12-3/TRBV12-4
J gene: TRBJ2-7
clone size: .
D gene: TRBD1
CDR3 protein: CASRPGGLSYEQYF
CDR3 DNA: TGTGCCAGCAGACCAGGGGGCCTCTCCTACGAGCAGTACTTC

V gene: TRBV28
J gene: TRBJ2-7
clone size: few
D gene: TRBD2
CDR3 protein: CASSLLAVLTYEQYF
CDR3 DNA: TGTGCCAGCAGTCTTCTAGCGGTGCTTACCTACGAGCAGTACTTC

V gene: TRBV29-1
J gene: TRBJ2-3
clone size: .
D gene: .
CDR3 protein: CSVPTPGSSTDTQYF
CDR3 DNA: TGCAGCGTCCCCACCCCCGGGAGCAGCACAGATACGCAGTATTTT

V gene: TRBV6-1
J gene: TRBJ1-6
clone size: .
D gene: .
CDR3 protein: CASRLAGPSYNSPLHF
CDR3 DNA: TGTGCCAGCAGACTGGCGGGGCCGTCGTATAATTCACCCCTCCACTTT

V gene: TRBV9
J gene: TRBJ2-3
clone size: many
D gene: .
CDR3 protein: CASSVGVGGTDTQYF
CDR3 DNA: TGTGCCAGCAGCGTAGGTGTAGGTGGCACAGATACGCAGTATTTT

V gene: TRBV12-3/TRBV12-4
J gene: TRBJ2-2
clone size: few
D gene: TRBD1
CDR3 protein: CASSLARDRVIDTGELFF
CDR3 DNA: TGTGCCAGCAGTTTAGCGCGGGACAGGGTTATTGACACCGGGGAGCTGTTTTTT

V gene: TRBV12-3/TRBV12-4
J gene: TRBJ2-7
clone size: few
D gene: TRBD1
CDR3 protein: CASSLGQGFHF
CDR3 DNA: TGTGCCAGCAGCCTGGGACAGGGGTTCCACTTC